A selection of T cell receptor beta chains follows, all from one sample in a study of technical replicates of blood from several donors. Some clones are missing from TCRdb's copy, which holds only in-frame ones; the method was immunoSEQ multiplex PCR. The data show under 45,000 clones, almost 97% seen once. Sequences were obtained from T cells isolated from PBMCs. The receptor set was obtained from a human donor in good health. The CDR3 runs from the conserved cysteine through the conserved F or W. The order of the fields is D gene, clone size, J gene, V gene, CDR3 DNA, CDR3 protein. The D gene is left open where the match is weak. The size entry is marked missing in some rows and otherwise reads once, few, many or a size class.

>TRBD2|once|TRBJ2-3|TRBV4-2
TGTGCCAGCAGTCTGTGGCGGGAGACAGATACGCAGTATTTT
CASSLWRETDTQYF
>-|-|TRBJ1-2|TRBV4-3
TGCGCCAGCAGCGCCGGCGGGACGCTAAGCGGCTACACCTTC
CASSAGGTLSGYTF
>TRBD1|-|TRBJ1-2|TRBV7-3
TGTGCCAGCAGCTCGGGACAGGGGATCAATGGCTACACCTTC
CASSSGQGINGYTF
>TRBD2|-|TRBJ2-7|TRBV7-9
TGTGCCAGCAGCCGATCTAGCGGGAGGGCCTACGAGCAGTACTTC
CASSRSSGRAYEQYF
>TRBD1|-|TRBJ1-1|TRBV27
TGTGCCAGCAAATCACAGGGGACTGAAGCTTTCTTT
CASKSQGTEAFF
>TRBD1|-|TRBJ1-1|TRBV7-9
TGTGCCAGCAGCTTTCAAGACAGGGTTCGGACTGAAGCTTTCTTT
CASSFQDRVRTEAFF
>-|-|TRBJ2-3|TRBV9
TGTGCCAGCAGCGTACCCAACTTGGATACGCAGTATTTT
CASSVPNLDTQYF
>-|-|TRBJ1-4|TRBV13
TGTGCCAGCAGTTGGTCGGGGAAACTGTTTTTT
CASSWSGKLFF
>-|once|TRBJ1-1|TRBV5-8
TGTGCCAGCAGCTTGGCCGGGGGAATGAACACTGAAGCTTTCTTT
CASSLAGGMNTEAFF
>-|-|TRBJ1-1|TRBV15
TGTGCCACCAGCTCCGCGGGGAACACTGAAGCTTTCTTT
CATSSAGNTEAFF
>TRBD1|-|TRBJ2-2|TRBV11-3
TGTGCCAGCAGCTTTTTCGGGACAGGAGTGCCCGGGGAGCTGTTTTTT
CASSFFGTGVPGELFF
>-|-|TRBJ1-4|TRBV28
TGTGCCAGCAGATTGCGGAGGGTGGGGGTTAATGAAAAACTGTTTTTT
CASRLRRVGVNEKLFF
>TRBD1|-|TRBJ2-7|TRBV7-2
TGTGCCAGCGGGGACAGGGGGCTCGTGGGCTACGAGCAGTACTTC
CASGDRGLVGYEQYF